One and the same sample provided the 7 T cell receptor beta chains below, sequenced in a study of radiotherapy plus CTLA-4 blockade in lung cancer. Clones were read by immunoSEQ multiplex PCR, and TCRdb kept only the in-frame ones, dropping some. The sample gives 58,000 or so clones, around 79% of which show up once; 16% is in the top ten. This specimen was peripheral blood, taken from a patient treated with radiotherapy plus ipilimumab. These receptor sequences come from a human donor with non-small cell lung cancer who had a complete response to radiotherapy plus ipilimumab.

The chain carries TRBV6-1 and TRBJ2-1; 9 bases agree with TRBD2. J gave up 0 bases and V 3 bases, and 6 bases lay outside the gene matches. Germline V gene sequence: CDR1 MNHNS, CDR2 SASEGT. CDR3 length: 17 residues. The CDR3 loop reads CASSEPISGSSYNEQFF. In nucleotides, the CDR3 is TGTGCCAGCAGTGAGCCGATTAGCGGGAGCTCCTACAATGAGCAGTTCTTC.

The CDR3 is CASSVQGLREETQYF. In DNA, the CDR3 is TGCGCCAGCAGCGTGCAGGGATTACGGGAGGAGACCCAGTACTTC. The rearrangement joins TRBV5-1 to TRBJ2-5; possibly TRBD2 for D (6 bases). Trimming shortened V by 4 bases and J by 5 bases, and 18 bases separated the two germline ends. Germline V gives CDR1 SGHRS, CDR2 YFSETQ. The CDR3 consists of 15 residues.

V and J are TRBV5-6 and TRBJ2-1; D is possibly TRBD2 (6 bases). CDR3 size: 17 residues. Per the germline V gene, CDR1 is SGHDT and CDR2 is YYEEEE. Trimming pared 0 bases from V and 5 bases from J, leaving 18 bases between. The DNA of the CDR3 is TGTGCCAGCAGCTTGGAAATCGGCGGGACCCCGCACAATGAGCAGTTCTTC. It yields the protein CASSLEIGGTPHNEQFF.

The V gene is TRBV18, the J gene TRBJ2-1; 8 nucleotides agree with TRBD1. Germline V lookup: CDR1 KGHSH, CDR2 LQKENI. The length of the CDR3 is 16 residues. V was clipped by 3 bases and J by 7 bases; unmatched bases: 11. The CDR3 protein is CASSPGQGGFGNEQFF. DNA of the CDR3: TGTGCCAGCTCACCCGGACAGGGAGGTTTTGGGAATGAGCAGTTCTTC. The variable domain in full, completed from reference TRBV18 and TRBJ2-1, reads NAGVMQNPRHLVRRRGQEARLRCSPMKGHSHVYWYRQLPEEGLKFMVYLQKENIIDESGMPKERFSAEFPKEGPSILRIQQVVRGDSAAYFCASSPGQGGFGNEQFFGPGTRLTVL.

The chain recombines TRBV7-2 with TRBJ2-2; 11 bases map to TRBD2. V lost 3 bases, J lost 6 bases, and 3 bases stayed unmatched. The CDR3 runs to 15 residues. Germline V gene lookup returns CDR1 SGHTA and CDR2 FQGNSA. This CDR3 reads CASSFLAGGSGELFF. The CDR3 DNA sequence: TGTGCCAGCAGCTTCCTAGCGGGGGGCTCCGGGGAGCTGTTTTTT.

The CDR3 sequence: CASSGSSGGTEAFF. CDR3 coding DNA: TGTGCCAGCAGCGGTTCGTCAGGGGGCACTGAAGCTTTCTTT. The rearrangement joins TRBV7-6 to TRBJ1-1, with TRBD1 identical over 7 bases. J was trimmed by 4 bases and V by 5 bases; bases with no gene match: 7. The germline gives CDR1 SGHVS, CDR2 FNYEAQ. The CDR3 runs to 14 residues.

V and J are TRBV18 and TRBJ1-1, with TRBD1 matching 7 bases. The CDR3 runs 15 residues. Per the germline V gene, CDR1 is KGHSH and CDR2 is LQKENI. Trimming took 3 bases from V and 0 from J; bases not matched to a gene: 4. The CDR3 DNA sequence: TGTGCCAGCTCACCGGGACAGTTAATGAACACTGAAGCTTTCTTT. It specifies CASSPGQLMNTEAFF.